This T cell receptor beta chain was retrieved from a study of blood T cell repertoires in COVID-19. Overall study: Italy, Spain and the United States were the sources of the convalescent and acute COVID-19 samples. PBMCs, B-cell-depleted T cells, or T cells provided the cDNA or gDNA that made up the material.

In the original workflow: Nucleated cell number was recorded as an estimate derived from reference gene primer amplification. Method: immunoSEQ multiplex PCR; TCRdb's copy keeps in-frame clones and lacks some. D and trimming come from the DNA, and the V and J calls and clone size come from that table. In the table there are about 200,000 clones, around 85% of which are singletons. V was pared by 2 bases and J by 7 bases, with 9 bases between. Per germline, CDR1 MNHNS and CDR2 SASEGT. This CDR3 spans 13 amino acids. The source is an older woman with acute or convalescent COVID-19. The sequenced material came from peripheral blood. The chain recombines TRBV6-1 with TRBJ1-3; D is possibly TRBD1 (5 bases). CDR3 in amino acids: CASSEQGGNTIYF. CDR3 DNA: TGTGCCAGCAGTGAACAGGGTGGGAACACCATATATTTT.